Following are 25 T cell receptor beta chains from one sample sequenced in a study of vaccination effects on CD4 cells after COVID-19. No antigen is known for these receptors. This table comes from immunoSEQ multiplex PCR, and its TCRdb copy is limited to in-frame clones, with some not included. In the table there are 20,000 to 25,000 clones, roughly three quarters of which are singletons. Antigen-specific CD4+ T cells were expanded with viral peptide pools in the ViraFEST assay before sequencing. Cells that had been cultured for 10 days were the source of isolated CD4+ T cells. All vaccine recipients tested negative for nucleocapsid antibodies and had never contracted SARS-CoV-2 infection. Here the sequenced sample was CD4+ T cells from PBMCs cultured with HCoV-NL63 spike peptides, taken before COVID-19 vaccination. Receptor source: a human donor who received a COVID-19 vaccine.

CDR3 bases: TGTGCCAGCAGTTTATGGACGCTGACAGGGGTCGGCACCATATATTTT. This translates into CASSLWTLTGVGTIYF. The chain carries TRBV28 and TRBJ1-3, with 8 nucleotides matching TRBD1. Losses at the gene ends were 0 bases for V and 9 bases for J; bases not matched to a gene: 10. CDR1 is MDHEN, CDR2 SYDVKM, per germline. CDR3 size: 16 residues.

This clone was seen a single time. The chain joins TRBV29-1 to TRBJ2-2; D is uncertain. Per the germline V gene, CDR1 is SQVTM and CDR2 is ANQGSEA. This CDR3 region has 14 residues. V lost 4 bases, J lost 1 base, and 10 bases lay in between. The CDR3 is CSVALTVNTGELFF. The CDR3 DNA is TGCAGCGTTGCCTTGACGGTGAACACCGGGGAGCTGTTTTTT.

V usage is TRBV1 and J usage is TRBJ2-1; the table's D call, TRBD2, has no DNA check behind it. TRBV1 is described as a pseudogene. The CDR3 is 18 amino acids. The CDR3 sequence: CTSSQELALGCSYNEQFF. In DNA, the CDR3 is TGCACCAGCAGCCAAGAGCTAGCCCTTGGGTGCTCCTACAATGAGCAGTTCTTC.

CDR3 in DNA: TGTGCCAGTGAAAAAAATACAGGGAAACAAGAGACCCAGTACTTC. Amino acids: CASEKNTGKQETQYF. The chain links TRBV19 to TRBJ2-5, with D perhaps matching TRBD1 (6 bases). This CDR3 spans 15 amino acids. Deletions cut 8 bases from V and 2 bases from J, with 18 bases between. Germline-derived CDR1 and CDR2 are LNHDA and SQIVND (reference sequence). Supplemented by reference TRBV19 and TRBJ2-5, the full variable domain reads DGGITQSPKYLFRKEGQNVTLSCEQNLNHDAMYWYRQDPGQGLRLIYYSQIVNDFQKGDIAEGYSVSREKKESFPLTVTSAQKNPTAFYLCASEKNTGKQETQYFGPGTRLLVL.

In this sample, this clone turned up once. This chain links TRBV6-5 with TRBJ1-2; maybe TRBD1 (5 bases). Germline V gene lookup returns CDR1 MNHEY and CDR2 SVGAGI. Trimming took 7 bases from V and 2 from J, leaving 11 bases between them. The CDR3 has 13 residues. Here the CDR3 DNA reads TGTGCCAGCATTTCGGGACGGAACTATGGCTACACCTTC. Protein product: CASISGRNYGYTF.

The V call is TRBV11-2, the J call TRBJ1-1; no clear D gene. The V end lost 0 bases, the J end lost 3 bases, and 5 bases lay between the germline ends. CDR3 length equals 13 residues. In germline, CDR1 is SGHAT, CDR2 FQNNGV. CDR3 DNA: TGTGCCAGCAGCTTAGACGGGTACACTGAAGCTTTCTTT. Translation: CASSLDGYTEAFF.

This clone was seen only once. The chain joins TRBV5-5 to TRBJ1-2, with TRBD1 identical over 9 bases. Germline V gene lookup returns CDR1 SGHKS and CDR2 YYEKEE (reference sequence). The CDR3 is made up of 15 amino acids. With V trimmed by 0 bases and J by 1 base, 1 base remained unmatched. For the CDR3, the DNA is TGTGCCAGCAGCTTGGGGGGACAGGGTAACTATGGCTACACCTTC. It is translated as CASSLGGQGNYGYTF.

This rearrangement joins TRBV3-1 (or the pseudogene TRBV3-2) to TRBJ2-4; weak D call: TRBD1 (5 bases). The CDR3 covers 15 residues. The ends were cut back, 8 bases at V and 0 bases at J, with 14 bases in the middle. Germline CDR1 LGHDT, CDR2 YNNKEL (reference sequence). CDR3 bases: TGTGCCAGCGGTACAGGTCTCGTAGCCAAAAACATTCAGTACTTC. It encodes CASGTGLVAKNIQYF.

The V and J genes are TRBV4-2 and TRBJ1-6, with D possibly matching TRBD1 (5 bases). The CDR3 extends over 16 amino acids. V was clipped by 0 bases and J by 3 bases, with 9 bases between them. Germline V gives CDR1 LGHNA, CDR2 YNFKEQ. CDR3 loop: CASSQEGGVYNSPLHF. The CDR3 nucleotides are TGTGCCAGCAGCCAAGAGGGGGGGGTCTATAATTCACCCCTCCACTTT.

The chain links TRBV6-5 to TRBJ2-3; the D gene is possibly TRBD2 (6 bases). The CDR3 is 15 residues long. Deletions cut 4 bases from V and 5 bases from J, with 16 bases between. In germline, CDR1 is MNHEY, CDR2 SVGAGI. CDR3 sequence reads: CASSFRGAVLDTQYF. In nucleotides, the CDR3 is TGTGCCAGCAGTTTCCGCGGGGCCGTTTTAGATACGCAGTATTTT.

The chain combines TRBV19 with TRBJ1-4; D perhaps matches TRBD1 (6 bases). The CDR3 has 15 residues. The germline gives CDR1 LNHDA, CDR2 SQIVND (reference sequence). Trimming pared 1 base from V and 5 bases from J, leaving 11 bases between. CDR3 coding DNA: TGTGCCAGTAGTATAGGGGGGGCTGTAAATGAAAAACTGTTTTTT. The encoded protein is CASSIGGAVNEKLFF.

V and J are TRBV3-1 (or the pseudogene TRBV3-2) and TRBJ1-1; tentative D call: TRBD1 (5 bases). This CDR3 is built from 14 residues. CDR1 is LGHDT and CDR2 is YNNKEL in the germline V gene (reference sequence). V shed 3 bases and J shed 1 base, with 9 bases lying between them. CDR3 loop: CASSQPGQNTEAFF. CDR3 DNA sequence: TGTGCCAGCAGCCAGCCGGGGCAGAACACTGAAGCTTTCTTT.

V and J are TRBV5-4 and TRBJ2-3; 7 nucleotides align to TRBD1. CDR1 SGHNT and CDR2 YYREEE come from the germline V gene (reference sequence). After removal of 3 bases from V and 1 base from J, the junction contained 14 bases not matched to a gene. This CDR3 spans 18 amino acids. Here the CDR3 reads CASSSISEGAFRTDTQYF. The CDR3 DNA reads as TGTGCCAGCAGCTCTATTAGTGAGGGGGCCTTTCGCACAGATACGCAGTATTTT.

The chain is built from TRBV9 and TRBJ1-3; the match to TRBD1 covers 7 bases. Germline V gene data show CDR1 as SGDLS and CDR2 as YYNGEE. V was pared by 3 bases and J by 0 bases, with 9 bases of the junction left unmatched. CDR3 length equals 17 residues. CDR3 region: CASSGYQQGNSGNTIYF. The CDR3 nucleotides read TGTGCCAGCAGCGGATATCAACAGGGGAACTCTGGAAACACCATATATTTT.

The genes are TRBV15 and TRBJ2-5, with a weak D call TRBD2 (5 bases). This CDR3 spans 13 amino acids. From germline, CDR1 is LNHNV and CDR2 YYDKDF (reference sequence). The germline V and J ends were trimmed by 0 bases and 4 bases, with 6 bases remaining between them. The CDR3 DNA reads TGTGCCACCAGCAGAGATGGGAGAGAGACCCAGTACTTC. Protein sequence: CATSRDGRETQYF.

This CDR3 reads CASSLSGQGNTEAFF. CDR3 bases: TGTGCCAGCAGCTTATCGGGACAGGGGAACACTGAAGCTTTCTTT. The V and J genes are TRBV11-3 and TRBJ1-1, with 9 bases that match TRBD1. V shed 2 bases, J shed 1 base, and the junction held 2 bases outside the gene matches. The CDR3 runs to 15 residues. Germline V lookup: CDR1 SGHNT, CDR2 YENEEA.

This chain joins TRBV2 and TRBJ2-3, with D possibly being TRBD1 (6 bases). The CDR3 extends over 14 amino acids. Germline V lookup: CDR1 SNHLY, CDR2 FYNNEI. V gave up 7 bases and J gave up 2 bases, with 13 bases separating them. This CDR3 is CASTLQGVTDTQYF. For the CDR3, the DNA is TGTGCCAGCACTCTACAGGGCGTCACAGATACGCAGTATTTT.

The chain uses TRBV11-2 and TRBJ2-5, with 7 bases aligning to TRBD1. The V gene's germline CDR1 is SGHAT and CDR2 FQNNGV. CDR3 length equals 17 residues. J lost 2 bases, V lost 0 bases, and 9 bases had no gene match. CDR3 sequence reads: CASSLDWVGTAQETQYF. CDR3 DNA sequence: TGTGCCAGCAGCTTAGATTGGGTTGGGACAGCACAAGAGACCCAGTACTTC.

The chain recombines TRBV19 with TRBJ2-1, with D unresolved. The CDR3 runs to 14 residues. CDR1 is LNHDA and CDR2 is SQIVND in the germline V gene (reference sequence). The ends were cut back, 7 bases at V and 1 base at J, with 11 bases in the middle. The CDR3 region is CASIAGPSYNEQFF. As DNA, the CDR3 is TGTGCCAGTATAGCCGGGCCATCCTACAATGAGCAGTTCTTC.

V gene TRBV7-7 combines with J gene TRBJ2-1; 11 bases match TRBD2. The CDR3 extends over 15 amino acids. Germline CDR1 and CDR2: SSHAT and FNYEAQ (reference sequence). V dropped 1 base and J dropped 7; count of bases not matched to a gene: 3. CDR3 protein: CASSLGTSGQNEQFF. The CDR3 nucleotides read TGTGCCAGCAGCTTAGGGACTAGCGGGCAAAATGAGCAGTTCTTC.

Only one count was recorded for this clone. The J gene is TRBJ1-5, the V gene TRBV12-3 or TRBV12-4; D is unresolved. Trimming took off 3 bases at V and 4 bases at J, with 7 bases between the two ends. This CDR3 has 13 amino acids. The CDR3 loop is CASSFAENQPQHF. The CDR3 region has the DNA TGTGCCAGCAGTTTTGCCGAAAATCAGCCCCAGCATTTT.

This chain links TRBV5-5 with TRBJ1-3, with 7 bases that match TRBD1. CDR3 size: 17 residues. Germline V lookup: CDR1 SGHKS, CDR2 YYEKEE (reference sequence). V shed 2 bases and J 6 bases; nucleotides not matched to a gene: 14. In nucleotides, the CDR3 is TGTGCCAGCAGCTTAGGATTGGAGGGGGCCCTCGAAAACACCATATATTTT. Protein: CASSLGLEGALENTIYF.

The sample holds a few counts of this clone. This chain uses TRBV21-1 with TRBJ2-7; TRBD2 is the table's D call and was not checked against the DNA. TRBV21-1 is reported as a pseudogene. The CDR3 length is 16 residues. CDR3 sequence: CASPVTGRTPLYEQYF. CDR3 DNA sequence: TGTGCCAGCCCTGTCACGGGAAGGACGCCTCTATACGAGCAGTACTTC.

The chain combines TRBV7-6 with TRBJ1-6, with TRBD1 matching over 7 bases. Germline V gene lookup returns CDR1 SGHVS and CDR2 FNYEAQ. The CDR3 extends over 15 amino acids. V gave up 3 bases and J gave up 7 bases; unmatched junction bases: 6. Here the CDR3 DNA reads TGTGCCAGCAGCTTGATAGGGGGCTGGAATTCACCCCTCCACTTT. This sequence encodes CASSLIGGWNSPLHF.

CDR3: CASSLTGAETQYF. DNA of the CDR3: TGCGCCAGCAGCTTGACAGGGGCGGAGACCCAGTACTTC. This chain joins TRBV5-1 and TRBJ2-5; the match to TRBD1 covers 7 bases. J gave up 5 bases and V 1 base, and 2 bases lay outside the gene matches. Germline V CDR1 and CDR2: SGHRS, YFSETQ. The length of the CDR3 is 13 residues.